The T cell receptor beta chain described here comes from a study of OX40 agonist ivuxolimab in advanced cancers. Study at large: Patients achieving partial responses numbered three: one hepatocellular carcinoma case and two cutaneous melanoma cases.

The CDR3 contains 15 residues. The ends were cut back, 1 base at V and 1 base at J, with 8 bases in the middle. The germline gives CDR1 MGHRA, CDR2 YSYEKL. Comments on this clone: As yet, its antigen is unknown.

Assay used: immunoSEQ multiplex PCR; TCRdb lists only in-frame clones, some missing. The profile shows about 86,000 clones, more than 80% of them singletons. Study conclusions and caveats: On average, CD8+ T cells had more expanded clones than CD4+.

The input for sequencing was CD4+ or CD8+ T cells sorted from blood, taken in a trial of the OX40 agonist ivuxolimab. The TCR was taken from an adult with an advanced solid tumor such as melanoma, head and neck, liver or kidney cancer. V usage is TRBV4-1 and J usage is TRBJ1-3; D is unclear. The CDR3 loop reads CASSQGAGSGNTIYF. DNA of the CDR3: TGCGCCAGCAGCCAAGGGGCGGGGTCTGGAAACACCATATATTTT.